This section outlines one T cell receptor (beta chain) sequence together with its context. Its target is not known. V was pared by 6 bases and J by 2 bases, with 6 bases of the junction left unmatched. Germline CDR1 and CDR2: SGHRS and YFSETQ. The CDR3 loop spans 14 amino acids. This specimen belongs to a study of cytomegalovirus exposure and HLA in healthy donors. General study findings and limits: TCR beta V- and J-gene trimming was later associated with a missense DCLRE1C variant.

Use of 60 Vbeta and 13 Jbeta primers characterized the PCR. Generated by immunoSEQ multiplex PCR, the TCRdb table keeps only in-frame clones and is missing some. The repertoire consists of 100,000 to 150,000 clones, with 55% to 75% occurring once and the leading ten covering approximately 1.5%. This rearrangement joins TRBV5-1 to TRBJ2-3, with 7 bases matching TRBD2. Sequenced input: PBMCs. This clonotype was obtained from a man younger than 45 in good health and CMV-seropositive. The CDR3 coding sequence is TGCGCCAGCACTCGCGGGAGTTTCACAGATACGCAGTATTTT. Translation: CASTRGSFTDTQYF.